These T cell receptor beta chains were read from a single sample in a study of shared clonotypes between healthy human individuals. TCRdb keeps only in-frame clones here, not all; method: immunoSEQ multiplex PCR. Found here are over 800,000 clones, nearly 95% of them singletons; the top ten hold nearly 25%. Sequencing was done on a sample of naive CD8+ T cells sorted from blood. The receptors shown here come from a man younger than 45 in good health. Both conserved end residues are part of each CDR3. D genes are given only for firm matches. Clone size, where shown, is once, few, many, or a class for clones that have expanded.

abundance	j_gene	v_gene	d_gene	CDR3aa	CDR3nt
.	TRBJ1-1	TRBV7-6	.	CASSSSDRNTEAFF	TGTGCCAGCAGCTCATCTGACAGGAACACTGAAGCTTTCTTT
.	TRBJ2-3	TRBV4-1	.	CASSLGDTQYF	TGCGCCAGCAGCCTGGGAGATACGCAGTATTTT
.	TRBJ2-3	TRBV4-1	.	CASSQVGGDTQYF	TGCGCCAGCAGCCAAGTCGGAGGAGATACGCAGTATTTT
.	TRBJ2-5	TRBV28	.	CASSPIWGEETQYF	TGTGCCAGCAGCCCAATTTGGGGGGAAGAGACCCAGTACTTC
.	TRBJ1-1	TRBV7-9	.	CASSLGASTEAFF	TGTGCCAGCAGCTTAGGAGCAAGTACTGAAGCTTTCTTT
once	TRBJ2-1	TRBV7-8	TRBD2	CASSLDPTGLAGDNEQFF	TGTGCCAGCAGCTTAGACCCAACGGGACTAGCGGGAGACAATGAGCAGTTCTTC
.	TRBJ1-2	TRBV18	TRBD1	CASSPSTGTGDGYTF	TGTGCCAGCTCACCATCGACCGGGACAGGGGATGGCTACACCTTC
.	TRBJ2-3	TRBV7-9	.	CASSIGLSARPLHTDTQYF	TGTGCCAGCAGCATCGGGTTGTCAGCCCGTCCCCTCCACACAGATACGCAGTATTTT
.	TRBJ2-7	TRBV2	.	CASSGLPINPYEQYF	TGTGCCAGCAGTGGTTTGCCCATAAACCCCTACGAGCAGTACTTC
.	TRBJ2-1	TRBV28	.	CASSLSETAMPGYNEQFF	TGTGCCAGCAGTTTATCAGAGACAGCAATGCCAGGATACAATGAGCAGTTCTTC
.	TRBJ1-3	TRBV15	TRBD1	CATSGDRAHSGNTIYF	TGTGCCACCAGCGGGGACAGGGCCCACTCTGGAAACACCATATATTTT